A selection of T cell receptor beta chains follows, all from one sample in a study of blood T cells in healthy people across ages. A single record per CDR3 protein comes from TCRdb applying MiXCR to the 5' RACE reads. The data hold more than 600,000 distinct CDR3 sequences, with roughly 25% observed a single time. These data also formed part of another study, on T cells of mothers and their children.

Sequenced material: blood. The receptors originated from a boy aged 5-17 years in good health. Both conserved end residues are part of each CDR3. The D gene is left open where the match is weak. For some rows the clone size is stated as once, few or many, or as a class when expanded; others skip it.

d_call	clone_size	j_call	v_call	cdr3_nt	cdr3_aa
NA	NA	TRBJ2-3	TRBV10-2	TGCGCCAGCAGTGCCTTCGTGGAGGGCGATACGCAGTATTTT	CASSAFVEGDTQYF
TRBD2	NA	TRBJ2-1	TRBV15	TGTGCCACCAGCAGGTACCGGGAGGGTGGCAATGAGCAGTTCTTC	CATSRYREGGNEQFF
NA	NA	TRBJ2-7	TRBV4-1	TGCGCCAGCAGCCAAGACCCTGGGGAAAACGAGCAGTACTTC	CASSQDPGENEQYF
NA	NA	TRBJ2-5	TRBV6-2/TRBV6-3	TGTGCCAGCAGTTACGGCGGGACGGATTTGGAGACCCAGTACTTC	CASSYGGTDLETQYF
NA	NA	TRBJ2-7	TRBV11-2	TGTGCCAGCAGCAACTCTCTAGTGCCCTACGAGCAGTACTTC	CASSNSLVPYEQYF
NA	NA	TRBJ1-2	TRBV4-3	TGCGCCAGCAGCCAGGAGGCACAGGCTGGCTACACCTTC	CASSQEAQAGYTF
NA	NA	TRBJ2-5	TRBV29-1	TGCAGCGTTGATTTTCTCCCCCAGTACTTC	CSVDFLPQYF
NA	NA	TRBJ2-6	TRBV6-1	TGTGCCAGCAGTGAAGTAGAGGGGGTAATTCAACTCCTTGGGGCCAACGTCCTGACTTTC	CASSEVEGVIQLLGANVLTF
NA	NA	TRBJ2-7	TRBV7-9	TGTGCCAGCAGCCGCCCAAACCAGGATAGTGGGGTGTTCTACGAGCAGTACTTC	CASSRPNQDSGVFYEQYF
NA	few	TRBJ2-1	TRBV29-1	TGCAGCGCCGCCCTAGGCAACAGCTACAATGAGCAGTTCTTC	CSAALGNSYNEQFF
NA	NA	TRBJ2-1	TRBV18	TGTGCCAGCTCACTCGCGGACGAGGGGTACAATGAGCAGTTCTTC	CASSLADEGYNEQFF
NA	NA	TRBJ2-7	TRBV27	TGTGCCAGCAGTTTATCGCGGGCTACAGAAACCTACGAGCAGTACTTC	CASSLSRATETYEQYF
NA	NA	TRBJ1-4	TRBV20-1	TGCAGTGCTAGTAGTCAGGGGCAGGGTGAAAAACTGTTTTTT	CSASSQGQGEKLFF
TRBD2	few	TRBJ2-5	TRBV4-1	TGCGCCAGCAGCCAAGAACAAGCGGGAGCGGCGGAGACCCAGTACTTC	CASSQEQAGAAETQYF
TRBD1	NA	TRBJ2-6	TRBV7-2	TGTGCCAGCAGCTTATCCCGACAGGGGTCTGGGGCCAACGTCCTGACTTTC	CASSLSRQGSGANVLTF
NA	NA	TRBJ2-3	TRBV15	TGTGCCACCAGCGAGGGACCTAGAGGAATTTTCACAGATACGCAGTATTTT	CATSEGPRGIFTDTQYF
NA	NA	TRBJ1-1	TRBV11-2	TGTGCCAGCAGCCATACCGGTCCGGGCCTAACTGAAGCTTTCTTT	CASSHTGPGLTEAFF
NA	NA	TRBJ2-4	TRBV11-2	TGTGCCAGCAGCCCCTCGGACCTTCTAGCCAAAAACATTCAGTACTTC	CASSPSDLLAKNIQYF
NA	few	TRBJ1-4	TRBV6-5	TGTGCCAGCAGCCGTGCGGGACGGTTGAATGAAAAACTGTTTTTT	CASSRAGRLNEKLFF
NA	NA	TRBJ2-1	TRBV29-1	TGCAGCGTTCCCTTTAGGGATGAGCAGTTCTTC	CSVPFRDEQFF
NA	NA	TRBJ1-1	TRBV29-1	TGCAGCGTGCAGGGTTACACTGAAGCTTTCTTT	CSVQGYTEAFF
TRBD2	NA	TRBJ2-7	TRBV5-6	TGTGCCAGCAGCTTGTACGCGGGGGGCTACGAGCAGTACTTC	CASSLYAGGYEQYF